These 12 T cell receptor beta chains were all obtained from the same sample, sequenced in a study of early T cells in non-severe SARS-CoV-2 infection. TCRdb processed the 5' RACE reads anew with MiXCR; each CDR3 protein has one entry. The sample gives tens of thousands of distinct CDR3 sequences, about an eighth of which show up once; approximately 5% is in the top ten. This sample comprised whole blood, obtained at baseline. All receptors derive from an adult who was a healthcare worker with PCR-confirmed SARS-CoV-2 infection or an uninfected control (not recorded which).

V and J are TRBV3-1 and TRBJ1-1; D not resolved. Germline V gene lookup returns CDR1 LGHDT and CDR2 YNNKEL (reference sequence). Trimming stripped 1 base from V and 5 bases from J, with 11 bases between. This CDR3 has 14 residues. DNA of the CDR3: TGTGCCAGCAGCCAAGGTGCCTTGAGTACTGAAGCTTTCTTT. This translates into CASSQGALSTEAFF.

In its sample, this clonotype was seen many times. The rearrangement uses TRBV29-1 and TRBJ2-7, with D perhaps matching TRBD1 or TRBD2 (5 bases each). CDR3 length equals 12 residues. Deletions cut 4 bases from V and 1 base from J, with 8 bases between. Germline assignment: CDR1 SQVTM and CDR2 ANQGSEA. CDR3: CSVVGDSYEQYF. CDR3 bases: TGCAGCGTTGTGGGGGATTCCTACGAGCAGTACTTC.

The sample holds a few counts of this clonotype. This chain uses TRBV12-3 or TRBV12-4 with TRBJ2-3; TRBD2 agrees at 11 bases. After removal of 6 bases from V and 9 bases from J, the junction contained 11 bases not matched to a gene. This CDR3 region has 15 residues. CDR3 residues: CASRSSGRGVGTQYF. The CDR3 DNA reads TGTGCCAGCAGAAGTAGCGGGAGGGGAGTAGGGACGCAGTATTTT.

This clonotype has a handful of counts. The V gene is TRBV18, the J gene TRBJ2-2, with 7 positions matching TRBD1. The CDR3 totals 18 residues. The germline V gene has CDR1 KGHSH and CDR2 LQKENI. The ends lost 7 bases at V and 1 base at J; junction bases unmatched: 15. The CDR3 DNA reads as TGTGCCAGCTACTCCAACGGACTCGGGACAGAGAACACCGGGGAGCTGTTTTTT. It codes for CASYSNGLGTENTGELFF.

This clonotype was seen at least ten times. The chain combines TRBV20-1 with TRBJ1-5; tentatively, D is TRBD1 (6 bases). Germline CDR1 reads DFQATT; CDR2 reads SNEGSKA (reference sequence). V lost 3 bases and J lost 2, with 8 bases in between. The CDR3 extends over 13 amino acids. The CDR3 here is CSASPGGNQPQHF. CDR3 nucleotides: TGCAGTGCTAGTCCAGGGGGCAATCAGCCCCAGCATTTT.

This clonotype was counted at least ten times. The V and J genes are TRBV5-1 and TRBJ2-5; possibly TRBD1 for D (6 bases). The CDR3 is 15 residues long. Looked up from germline, CDR1 is SGHRS and CDR2 is YFSETQ. V lost 6 bases and J 2 bases, leaving 17 bases between the germline ends. CDR3 coding DNA: TGCGCCAGCACCAACCGGGACAAAATACAAGAGACCCAGTACTTC. Its translation is CASTNRDKIQETQYF.

This clonotype was seen many times. The CDR3, as DNA: TGTGCCAGCAGCCGGGACAGGGGTGAAGCTTTCTTT. Protein: CASSRDRGEAFF. This sequence joins TRBV5-4 and TRBJ1-1; the match to TRBD1 covers 10 bases. CDR1 is SGHNT and CDR2 is YYREEE in the germline V gene (reference sequence). The CDR3 length is 12 residues. Trimming at V came to 4 bases and at J to 7 bases, leaving 1 base not matched to a gene. The whole variable domain, remainder taken from reference TRBV5-4 and TRBJ1-1, is ETGVTQSPTHLIKTRGQQVTLRCSSQSGHNTVSWYQQALGQGPQFIFQYYREEENGRGNFPPRFSGLQFPNYSSELNVNALELDDSALYLCASSRDRGEAFFGQGTRLTVV.

This clonotype was picked up a small number of times. The rearrangement uses TRBV18 and TRBJ1-1; 8 bases align to TRBD1. The CDR3 loop spans 15 amino acids. Germline loops: CDR1 KGHSH, CDR2 LQKENI. V was clipped by 4 bases and J by 1 base; unmatched bases: 5. The CDR3 here is CASSLGTGGNTEAFF. The DNA of the CDR3 is TGTGCCAGCTCACTCGGGACAGGCGGGAACACTGAAGCTTTCTTT.

The chain joins TRBV15 to TRBJ2-5; D is unresolved. Germline V lookup: CDR1 LNHNV, CDR2 YYDKDF (reference sequence). Deletions cut 1 base from V and 2 bases from J, with 5 bases between. This CDR3 is 13 amino acids long. Here the CDR3 DNA reads TGTGCCACCAGCAGAGCCATACAAGAGACCCAGTACTTC. Its translation: CATSRAIQETQYF.

This clonotype has only a few counts. The chain joins TRBV5-5 to TRBJ2-3, with TRBD2 as a possible D gene (5 bases). The germline V and J ends were trimmed by 1 base and 2 bases, with 14 bases remaining between them. The CDR3 contains 16 residues. Germline V CDR1 and CDR2: SGHKS, YYEKEE (reference sequence). CDR3 sequence reads: CASSLIPGLDTDTQYF. CDR3 nucleotide sequence: TGTGCCAGCAGCTTGATCCCCGGACTCGACACAGATACGCAGTATTTT.

In this sample, this clonotype turned up many times. The CDR3 sequence: CASSLTRGRGDAEAFF. The CDR3 coding sequence is TGTGCCAGCAGCTTAACGAGAGGCAGGGGCGATGCTGAAGCTTTCTTT. This chain uses TRBV7-8 with TRBJ1-1, with a weak D call TRBD1 (6 bases). CDR1 and CDR2 (germline): SGHVS, FQNEAQ. V was cut by 2 bases and J by 6 bases, with 19 bases left in between. The CDR3 loop spans 16 amino acids.

As DNA, the CDR3 is TGTGCCAGCAGCCCGCGACGGATAAGGGACTACGAGCAGTACTTC. Its protein product is CASSPRRIRDYEQYF. The V call is TRBV7-2, the J call TRBJ2-7, with D unresolved. Germline loops: CDR1 SGHTA, CDR2 FQGNSA. V gave up 5 bases and J gave up 3 bases, with 17 bases separating them. The CDR3 has 15 amino acids.